A selection of T cell receptor beta chains follows, all from one sample in a study of STAT5B mutations in CD4+ large granular lymphocyte leukemia. Only in-frame clones appear in the TCRdb table, and some are missing; sequencing was by immunoSEQ multiplex PCR. Among roughly 40,000 clones listed, 81% were seen once. Sequenced sample: CD4+ T cells from blood buffy coats. All receptors come from a human donor in good health. CDR3s include the opening cysteine and the closing phenylalanine or tryptophan.

V gene,J gene,CDR3 protein
TRBV25-1,TRBJ1-2,CASSAPGAGQNYGYTF
TRBV6-5,TRBJ1-4,CASSYSDYNEKLFF
TRBV6-1,TRBJ1-2,CASSEGTNYGYTF
TRBV7-3,TRBJ2-3,CASSLHSVSTDTQYF
TRBV7-2,TRBJ1-2,CASSLQGGGPYGYTF
TRBV23-1,TRBJ2-2,CASRTSGRAGGELFF
TRBV7-2,TRBJ1-2,CASSHDVLEGGGYTF
TRBV15,TRBJ2-1,CATTPRRSSYNEQFF
TRBV6-6,TRBJ2-5,CASRILAGGQETQYF
TRBV9,TRBJ2-5,CASSAGSSGRWETQYF
TRBV11-1,TRBJ1-1,CASSFGTGGYTEAFF
TRBV28,TRBJ2-2,CASSRAGELFF
TRBV11-2,TRBJ1-3,CASSLAPSGNTTYF
TRBV30,TRBJ1-1,CAGGGEVTEAFF
TRBV7-3,TRBJ2-2,CASSLILAGSNTGELFF
TRBV5-1,TRBJ2-5,CASSASTGIQETQYF
TRBV7-2,TRBJ2-1,CASSSGFSGAGVVEQFF
TRBV5-4,TRBJ2-7,CASSLGDPPYEQYF
TRBV14,TRBJ2-3,CASSPTGGTTDTQYF
TRBV7-9,TRBJ2-7,CASSKGQVSSYEQYF
TRBV14,TRBJ2-1,CASSQGLLAGVDEQFF
TRBV19,TRBJ1-3,CASSIRGSSSGNTIYF
TRBV27,TRBJ2-7,CASSVLAGPSYEQYF
TRBV5-1,TRBJ2-2,CASSPPGPQGTGELFF
TRBV9,TRBJ1-2,CASSVGLNREYGYTF
TRBV5-6,TRBJ1-6,CASSLSIGNSPLHF
TRBV5-1,TRBJ2-3,CASSTGTRADTQYF
TRBV19,TRBJ1-3,CASAETRSGNTIYF
TRBV6-1,TRBJ2-7,CASRLWLELYF
TRBV10-3,TRBJ1-2,CAISEGQGADGYTF
TRBV15,TRBJ2-3,CATSRELIDTQYF